This T cell receptor beta chain was profiled in a study of CD8+ T cells in alopecia areata. Study summary: Severity scoring for treated patients was based on the percentage of affected scalp area. Study outcomes and limitations: Scalp clonality decreased significantly with tofacitinib, and so did expanded CD8+ clones among the top 100. A great number of expanded lesional clones endured in scalp and blood during tofacitinib.

This CDR3 spans 13 amino acids. V lost 0 bases and J 6 bases, leaving 5 bases between the germline ends. Germline V gives CDR1 SGHDN, CDR2 FVKESK. As for this clone: The antigen is unknown.

Extracted from the samples, RNA was reverse transcribed into cDNA to serve as the sequencing template. Assay: immunoSEQ multiplex PCR; the TCRdb copy retains only in-frame clones and omits some. The sample consists of some 200,000 clones, more than 45% of them appearing once. This sample's treatment: oral pan-JAK inhibitor, 5-10 mg twice daily. This specimen consisted of CD4+ T cells sorted from blood, obtained at week 4, from a patient treated with tofacitinib. The receptor comes from a human donor with alopecia areata. The chain has TRBV14 and TRBJ2-2; D is unresolved. CDR3 protein: CASSQEVAGELFF. The CDR3, as DNA: TGTGCCAGCAGCCAAGAGGTGGCCGGGGAGCTGTTTTTT.